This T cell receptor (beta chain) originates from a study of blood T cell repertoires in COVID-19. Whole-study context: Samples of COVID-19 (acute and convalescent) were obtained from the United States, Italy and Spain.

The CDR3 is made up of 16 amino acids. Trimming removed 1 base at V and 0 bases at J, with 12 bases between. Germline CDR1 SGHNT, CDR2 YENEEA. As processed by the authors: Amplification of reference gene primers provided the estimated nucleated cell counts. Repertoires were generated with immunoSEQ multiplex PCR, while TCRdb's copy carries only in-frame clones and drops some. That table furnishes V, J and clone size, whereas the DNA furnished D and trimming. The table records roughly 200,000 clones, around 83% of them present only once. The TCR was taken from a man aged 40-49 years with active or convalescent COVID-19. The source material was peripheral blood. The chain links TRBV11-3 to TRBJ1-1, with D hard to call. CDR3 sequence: CASSLGSETLNTEAFF. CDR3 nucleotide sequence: TGTGCCAGCAGCTTAGGATCTGAGACACTGAACACTGAAGCTTTCTTT. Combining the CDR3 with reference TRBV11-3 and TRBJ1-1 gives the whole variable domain EAGVVQSPRYKIIEKKQPVAFWCNPISGHNTLYWYLQNLGQGPELLIRYENEEAVDDSQLPKDRFSAERLKGVDSTLKIQPAELGDSAVYLCASSLGSETLNTEAFFGQGTRLTVV.